The 11 T cell receptor beta chains in this list originate from one sample, sequenced in a study of shared clonotypes between healthy human individuals. Using immunoSEQ multiplex PCR, the repertoire was profiled, and TCRdb retains in-frame clones only, with some absent. The data contain 2.3 million or so clones, 90% to 95% of them singletons. Source material: naive CD4+ T cells from PBMCs. This sample's subset: CD45RA+ positively selected. These receptors came from a man younger than 35 in good health. Some clones in this sample may be carry-over from other donors' samples.

The chain combines TRBV15 with TRBJ2-7, with D possibly being TRBD1 (5 bases). Germline CDR1 and CDR2: LNHNV and YYDKDF (reference sequence). This CDR3 region has 14 residues. Trimming pared 2 bases from V and 3 bases from J, leaving 11 bases between. The CDR3 nucleotides are TGTGCCACCAGCAGAACTCAGGGTTTCTACGAGCAGTACTTC. It encodes CATSRTQGFYEQYF. Combining the CDR3 with reference TRBV15 and TRBJ2-7 gives the whole variable domain DAMVIQNPRYQVTQFGKPVTLSCSQTLNHNVMYWYQQKSSQAPKLLFHYYDKDFNNEADTPDNFQSRRPNTSFCFLDIRSPGLGDTAMYLCATSRTQGFYEQYFGPGTRLTVT.

V gene TRBV7-3 combines with J gene TRBJ2-7; tentatively, D is TRBD1 or TRBD2 (6 bases each). This CDR3 has 15 amino acids. Germline assignment: CDR1 SGHTA and CDR2 FQGTGA. Trimming took off 4 bases at V and 6 bases at J, with 19 bases between the two ends. This chain's CDR3 is CASSSGGRGPSEQYF. CDR3 coding DNA: TGTGCCAGCAGCTCCGGGGGCAGGGGCCCCTCCGAGCAGTACTTC.

This chain links TRBV2 with TRBJ2-5; D assignment may be TRBD1 or TRBD2 (5 bases each). CDR3 length: 13 residues. Germline V gene lookup returns CDR1 SNHLY and CDR2 FYNNEI. Trimming removed 5 bases from V and 1 base from J, with 8 bases in between. CDR3 sequence: CASSSGGQETQYF. CDR3 DNA: TGTGCCAGCAGTAGTGGGGGCCAAGAGACCCAGTACTTC.

The chain has TRBV7-3 and TRBJ1-1; TRBD1 matches at 9 bases. The CDR3 totals 15 residues. V lost 5 bases to trimming and J lost 4 bases; unmatched junction nucleotides: 8. Germline V gene lookup returns CDR1 SGHTA and CDR2 FQGTGA. CDR3 sequence: CASSPPGTGRTEAFF. Written as DNA, the CDR3 is TGTGCCAGCAGCCCACCCGGGACAGGGCGCACTGAAGCTTTCTTT.

The chain recombines TRBV4-1 with TRBJ2-3; 16 nucleotides align to TRBD2. With V trimmed by 0 bases and J by 3 bases, 3 bases remained unmatched. CDR1 is MGHRA, CDR2 YSYEKL, per germline. This CDR3 has 18 residues. The CDR3 loop reads CASSQEGLAGGRTDTQYF. CDR3 sequence (DNA): TGCGCCAGCAGCCAAGAGGGACTAGCGGGAGGGCGAACAGATACGCAGTATTTT.

The rearrangement links TRBV30 to TRBJ2-7, with a possible D match to TRBD2 (6 bases). Germline V CDR1 and CDR2: GTSNPN, SVGIG (reference sequence). V was clipped by 1 base and J by 2 bases, with 9 bases between them. The CDR3 has 13 residues. The CDR3 sequence is CAWSGGGTYEQYF. The CDR3 coding sequence is TGTGCCTGGAGTGGGGGCGGGACCTACGAGCAGTACTTC.

The chain recombines TRBV4-2 with TRBJ2-7, with 9 bases aligning to TRBD2. V trimming: 6 bases; J trimming: 5 bases; junction bases outside the gene matches: 14. This CDR3 contains 16 residues. CDR1 and CDR2 from the germline V gene are LGHNA and YNFKEQ. This chain's CDR3 is CASRHVGSGRKDEQYF. CDR3 DNA sequence: TGTGCCAGCAGGCATGTGGGGAGCGGGAGGAAGGACGAGCAGTACTTC.

The chain joins TRBV7-8 to TRBJ2-7, with 7 bases that match TRBD2. CDR3 length: 15 residues. J lost 4 bases, V lost 5 bases, and 11 bases had no gene match. Germline V gene data show CDR1 as SGHVS and CDR2 as FQNEAQ. This CDR3 is CASSLNMGGSYEQYF. The CDR3 DNA reads as TGTGCCAGCAGCCTCAATATGGGCGGGAGTTACGAGCAGTACTTC.

Comment on this clone: The same CDR3 also results from other DNA sequences found in this sample. The CDR3 bases are TGTGCCAGCAGCCGGGACAGAGAAGCTTTCTTT. This gives the protein CASSRDREAFF. The chain joins TRBV7-9 to TRBJ1-1; 7 positions agree with TRBD1. Germline V CDR1 and CDR2: SEHNR, FQNEAQ (reference sequence). The CDR3 sequence is 11 residues long. V gave up 5 bases and J gave up 8 bases; unmatched junction bases: 2.

This chain uses TRBV6-1 with TRBJ1-2; weak D call: TRBD1 (6 bases). This CDR3 has 14 amino acids. Germline CDR1 reads MNHNS; CDR2 reads SASEGT. Between the trimmed V and J ends, which lost 4 bases and 2 bases, there was a span of 11 bases. The CDR3 reads CASSGYTGNYGYTF. CDR3 sequence (DNA): TGTGCCAGCAGTGGTTATACAGGGAACTATGGCTACACCTTC.

The V gene is TRBV7-6, the J gene TRBJ1-1; no definite D call. CDR1 SGHVS and CDR2 FNYEAQ come from the germline V gene. The CDR3 totals 13 residues. V was pared by 3 bases and J by 1 base, with 6 bases between. CDR3 DNA sequence: TGTGCCAGCAGCTTTGACCAGAACACTGAAGCTTTCTTT. This codes for CASSFDQNTEAFF.